These 18 T cell receptor beta chains originate from one sample sequenced in a study of radiotherapy plus CTLA-4 blockade in lung cancer. Only in-frame clones appear in the TCRdb table, and some are missing; sequencing was by immunoSEQ multiplex PCR. The sample has fewer than 65,000 clones; 70% to 90% are singletons. Sample: peripheral blood, taken from a patient treated with radiotherapy plus ipilimumab. Receptors originate from a human donor with non-small cell lung cancer whose response to radiotherapy plus ipilimumab could not be evaluated.

The V and J genes are TRBV6-6 and TRBJ1-1, with 7 bases that match TRBD1. This CDR3 comprises 13 residues. Per the germline V gene, CDR1 is MNHNY and CDR2 is SVGAGI (reference sequence). V gave up 9 bases and J gave up 1 base; unmatched junction bases: 5. CDR3 coding DNA: TGTGCCAGTAGCAGGGGGGCGAACACTGAAGCTTTCTTT. Protein product: CASSRGANTEAFF.

This sequence joins TRBV7-3 and TRBJ2-2, with D perhaps matching TRBD2 (5 bases). V was shortened by 5 bases and J by 4 bases, with 11 bases between the two germline ends. Germline V gene sequence: CDR1 SGHTA, CDR2 FQGTGA. The CDR3 loop spans 14 amino acids. The CDR3 DNA follows: TGTGCCAGCAGCCAGGACTGGGGCACCGGGGAGCTGTTTTTT. Protein product: CASSQDWGTGELFF. Using reference TRBV7-3 and TRBJ2-2 for the parts outside the CDR3, the full variable domain is GAGVSQTPSNKVTEKGKYVELRCDPISGHTALYWYRQSLGQGPEFLIYFQGTGAADDSGLPNDRFFAVRPEGSVSTLKIQRTERGDSAVYLCASSQDWGTGELFFGEGSRLTVL.

V gene TRBV11-1 combines with J gene TRBJ2-5, with a tentative D call TRBD1 (6 bases). In germline, CDR1 is SGHAT, CDR2 FQDESV (reference sequence). The CDR3 covers 15 residues. V was cut by 5 bases and J by 2 bases, with 15 bases left in between. The CDR3 sequence: CASSRTTGKQETQYF. CDR3 bases: TGTGCCAGCAGCCGAACTACAGGGAAACAAGAGACCCAGTACTTC.

The rearrangement joins TRBV4-1 to TRBJ2-2; D might be TRBD2 (5 bases). V shed 3 bases and J shed 3 bases, with 5 bases lying between them. The CDR3 has 13 amino acids. Per the germline V gene, CDR1 is MGHRA and CDR2 is YSYEKL. The CDR3 nucleotides read TGCGCCAGCAGCCAGCGGGACACCGGGGAGCTGTTTTTT. Its protein is CASSQRDTGELFF.

The rearrangement uses TRBV9 and TRBJ1-5; 7 bases line up with TRBD1. CDR1 is SGDLS and CDR2 is YYNGEE in the germline V gene. With V trimmed by 2 bases and J by 6 bases, 5 bases remained unmatched. CDR3 size: 14 residues. The CDR3 loop is CASSVGTAGQPQHF. The CDR3 bases are TGTGCCAGCAGCGTCGGGACAGCAGGTCAGCCCCAGCATTTT.

The chain combines TRBV27 with TRBJ2-2; D is ambiguous. Germline assignment: CDR1 MNHEY and CDR2 SMNVEV (reference sequence). This CDR3 contains 13 residues. V lost 8 bases to trimming and J lost 9 bases, with 16 bases between them. The CDR3 DNA is TGTGCCAGCGGCACCGCACCCCCCAGGGAGCTGTTTTTT. Translation gives CASGTAPPRELFF.

The V call is TRBV19, the J call TRBJ1-3; the D gene is possibly TRBD1 (5 bases). V was pared by 6 bases and J by 2 bases, with 11 bases between. Germline V gene sequence: CDR1 LNHDA, CDR2 SQIVND (reference sequence). The CDR3 is 14 amino acids. CDR3 protein: CASSPQGAGNTIYF. CDR3 coding DNA: TGTGCCAGTAGCCCCCAGGGTGCTGGAAACACCATATATTTT.

The chain joins TRBV28 to TRBJ2-3; 9 nucleotides align to TRBD2. From germline, CDR1 is MDHEN and CDR2 SYDVKM. The CDR3 spans 16 residues. With V trimmed by 5 bases and J by 3 bases, 9 bases remained unmatched. The CDR3 bases are TGTGCCAGCAGTCCCCCCCTAGCGGGACTAACAGATACGCAGTATTTT. It specifies CASSPPLAGLTDTQYF.

V gene TRBV7-9 combines with J gene TRBJ2-1; 7 nucleotides line up with TRBD1. CDR3 size: 15 residues. Germline CDR1 is SEHNR and CDR2 is FQNEAQ (reference sequence). With 4 bases clipped from V and 4 bases from J, the junction kept 7 bases outside the gene matches. The CDR3 sequence: CASSSLGQIYNEQFF. The CDR3 coding sequence is TGTGCCAGCAGCTCGTTGGGACAGATATACAATGAGCAGTTCTTC. Looking up the rest from reference TRBV7-9 and TRBJ2-1 gives the full variable domain: DTGVSQNPRHKITKRGQNVTFRCDPISEHNRLYWYRQTLGQGPEFLTYFQNEAQLEKSRLLSDRFSAERPKGSFSTLEIQRTEQGDSAMYLCASSSLGQIYNEQFFGPGTRLTVL.

The genes are TRBV19 and TRBJ1-1; D is perhaps TRBD1 (5 bases). Trimming stripped 6 bases from V and 10 bases from J, with 21 bases between. There are 14 residues in the CDR3. Germline V gives CDR1 LNHDA, CDR2 SQIVND (reference sequence). The CDR3 here is CASRSWDLPSGAFF. DNA of the CDR3: TGTGCCAGTAGGTCATGGGACTTACCCTCGGGAGCTTTCTTT.

This chain links TRBV28 with TRBJ2-3; a weak D match, TRBD1 (6 bases). V was clipped by 6 bases and J by 6 bases, with 28 bases between them. The germline V gene encodes CDR1 MDHEN and CDR2 SYDVKM. CDR3 size: 18 residues. Written as DNA, the CDR3 is TGTGCCAGCAGGGACCTTGTGGGTGCAGGGGAGTTAGTGGATACGCAGTATTTT. Translating gives CASRDLVGAGELVDTQYF.

The chain carries TRBV28 and TRBJ1-4; D not certain. CDR3 length equals 11 residues. The germline CDR1 and CDR2 sequences are MDHEN and SYDVKM. V was pared by 3 bases and J by 8 bases, with 4 bases between. CDR3 DNA: TGTGCCAGCAGTTTGGAGGAAAAACTGTTTTTT. It specifies CASSLEEKLFF.

The chain has TRBV28 and TRBJ2-7, with D maybe TRBD1 (7 bases). The V and J ends lost 5 bases and 3 bases respectively, with 17 bases between them. This CDR3 is 15 amino acids long. Per the germline V gene, CDR1 is MDHEN and CDR2 is SYDVKM. Here the CDR3 reads CASSPGGGGHYEQYF. The CDR3 DNA reads as TGTGCCAGCAGTCCTGGAGGAGGGGGCCACTACGAGCAGTACTTC.

This clone is categorized as medium-sized. The rearrangement uses TRBV2 and TRBJ2-1; TRBD2 aligns across 7 bases. This CDR3 has 14 amino acids. Per the germline V gene, CDR1 is SNHLY and CDR2 is FYNNEI. After removal of 7 bases from V and 4 bases from J, the junction contained 7 bases not matched to a gene. The CDR3 loop is CASMVTGGYNEQFF. The CDR3 coding sequence is TGTGCCAGCATGGTGACGGGGGGTTACAATGAGCAGTTCTTC.

This chain joins TRBV28 and TRBJ1-5; unclear D gene. Germline-derived CDR1 and CDR2 are MDHEN and SYDVKM. CDR3 size: 16 residues. Trimming stripped 3 bases from V and 3 bases from J, with 15 bases between. The CDR3 spells CASSFSRLLDNQPQHF. CDR3 DNA: TGTGCCAGCAGTTTCTCACGCCTACTTGACAATCAGCCCCAGCATTTT.

This chain links TRBV28 with TRBJ2-4; TRBD2 might be the D (5 bases). V gave up 4 bases and J gave up 1 base, with 11 bases separating them. CDR3 length equals 15 residues. The V gene's germline CDR1 is MDHEN and CDR2 SYDVKM. The CDR3 region has the DNA TGTGCCAGCAGTTCCGGGGTAATGGCCAAAAACATTCAGTACTTC. Translated: CASSSGVMAKNIQYF. Full variable domain (remainder filled in from reference TRBV28 and TRBJ2-4): DVKVTQSSRYLVKRTGEKVFLECVQDMDHENMFWYRQDPGLGLRLIYFSYDVKMKEKGDIPEGYSVSREKKERFSLILESASTNQTSMYLCASSSGVMAKNIQYFGAGTRLSVL.

J is TRBJ2-7 and V is TRBV28, with 7 bases matching TRBD1. From germline, CDR1 is MDHEN and CDR2 SYDVKM. CDR3 length: 15 residues. The V and J ends lost 5 bases and 0 bases, in that order; junction bases with no gene match: 7. CDR3 in DNA: TGTGCCAGCAGTCCGGCAGGGGGAAACTCCTACGAGCAGTACTTC. This encodes CASSPAGGNSYEQYF.

The chain has TRBV2 and TRBJ2-1, with 14 nucleotides matching TRBD2. This CDR3 has 17 amino acids. V lost 6 bases and J lost 7; bases outside the gene matches: 11. In germline, CDR1 is SNHLY, CDR2 FYNNEI. The CDR3 protein is CASRSFGGLAGDNEQFF. CDR3 in DNA: TGTGCCAGCAGGAGTTTCGGGGGACTAGCGGGAGATAATGAGCAGTTCTTC. The variable domain in full, with the rest retrieved from reference TRBV2 and TRBJ2-1, is EPEVTQTPSHQVTQMGQEVILRCVPISNHLYFYWYRQILGQKVEFLVSFYNNEISEKSEIFDDQFSVERPDGSNFTLKIRSTKLEDSAMYFCASRSFGGLAGDNEQFFGPGTRLTVL.